This is a list of T cell receptor beta chains from one sample in a study of blood T cell repertoires in COVID-19. Some clones are missing from TCRdb's copy, which holds only in-frame ones; the method was immunoSEQ multiplex PCR. The sample holds roughly 430,000 clones, around nine tenths seen once. Sequencing was carried out using PBMCs or T cells enriched from blood (not recorded which). These receptors all come from a young woman who had been exposed to COVID-19. The CDR3 runs from the conserved cysteine through the conserved F or W. D genes are given only for firm matches. Where a row states a size, it is once, few, many or the class of an expanded clone; other rows omit it.

cdr3_nt cdr3_aa v_call d_call clone_size j_call
TGTGCCAGCAGCCAAGATTCGCGAGGGTTAGGGACCGGGGAGCTGTTTTTT CASSQDSRGLGTGELFF TRBV4-2 . few TRBJ2-2
TGTGCCAGCAGCCAAGATTTCACGGCTGGGGCCAACGTCCTGACTTTC CASSQDFTAGANVLTF TRBV14 . many TRBJ2-6
TGTGCCAGCATCAGGATCGGGACAGGGGACTACGAGCAGTACTTC CASIRIGTGDYEQYF TRBV13 TRBD1 . TRBJ2-7
TGTGCCAGCACCCCGGGGACAGTTCCCTACGAGCAGTACTTC CASTPGTVPYEQYF TRBV25-1 TRBD1 . TRBJ2-7
TGTGCCAGCAGTTTTTCAAGACCTGGTTGGGCTAGCGGCACAGATACGCAGTATTTT CASSFSRPGWASGTDTQYF TRBV27 . . TRBJ2-3
TGTGCCAGCAGCCCACAGGGGGCGCGGACCGGGGAGCTGTTTTTT CASSPQGARTGELFF TRBV5-5 TRBD1 . TRBJ2-2
TGTGCCAGCAGTTTAGTCACCGGTAGGGGGATAGGTATCAATGAGCAGTTCTTC CASSLVTGRGIGINEQFF TRBV28 . few TRBJ2-1
TGCGCCAGCAGCCAAGAGGGGACTAGCGGCATATTCAAAAACATTCAGTACTTC CASSQEGTSGIFKNIQYF TRBV4-1 TRBD2 . TRBJ2-4
TGTGCCAGCAGTTTATCGAGGACAGGGACTTCCGAGCAGTACTTC CASSLSRTGTSEQYF TRBV27 TRBD1 once TRBJ2-7
TGTGCCAGCAGCCAACCCGCCGGGGAGCTGTTTTTT CASSQPAGELFF TRBV3-1/TRBV3-2 . . TRBJ2-2
TGTGCCAGCAGTTTAGGGGGGGCTAATGAAAAACTGTTTTTT CASSLGGANEKLFF TRBV27 . few TRBJ1-4
TGTGCCAGCAGTCTCGACAGATATAGCAATCAGCCCCAGCATTTT CASSLDRYSNQPQHF TRBV11-2 . . TRBJ1-5
TGTGCCAGCAGCTTACCGGGACAGTTGGAAGGCTACACCTTC CASSLPGQLEGYTF TRBV7-9 TRBD1 . TRBJ1-2
TGTGCCACCAGCAGTAGTCAGGGGGACACCGGGGAGCTGTTTTTT CATSSSQGDTGELFF TRBV15 TRBD1 . TRBJ2-2
TGCGCCTCTAGAGCGGGGTCAGACACCGGGGAGCTGTTTTTT CASRAGSDTGELFF TRBV5-1 TRBD2 . TRBJ2-2
TGTGCCAGCAGCTTAGACTCAGCTTTCTTT CASSLDSAFF TRBV7-9 . . TRBJ1-1
TGTGCCAGCAGCCAGGGGGCTCAGGGCAATCAGCCCCAGCATTTT CASSQGAQGNQPQHF TRBV5-6 TRBD1 . TRBJ1-5
TGTGCCAGCAGTTTGACCCGGGACAGGGTCACTGAAGCTTTCTTT CASSLTRDRVTEAFF TRBV6-5 TRBD1 . TRBJ1-1
TGTGCCAGCACTCCCAAGCGGGAGTTGGATACGCAGTATTTT CASTPKRELDTQYF TRBV7-9 TRBD2 . TRBJ2-3
TGTGCCAGCAGTTACGACAGGAACACTGAAGCTTTCTTT CASSYDRNTEAFF TRBV6-5 . . TRBJ1-1